This record concerns one TCR beta chain sequence. What it binds is unknown. Researchers amplified the TCR beta CDR3 regions from RNA transcripts. TCR CDR3 regions were first amplified by RT-PCR with HTBI primers. TCRdb recomputed calls from the multiplex PCR reads with MiXCR, one row per CDR3 protein. The sample lists about 510,000 distinct CDR3 sequences; around 50% were seen once. These data are taken from a study of T cells in Graves' hyperthyroidism and ophthalmopathy. Broader study findings: Ophthalmopathy was identified by the model a median around 6.3 months ahead of onset. Stable hyperthyroidism was separated from ophthalmopathy by a model based on 13 V-J features. Peripheral blood also featured most of the thyroid clonotypes expanded above 0.001.

The sequence was collected from an adult woman with Graves' disease, either hyperthyroidism or ophthalmopathy (not recorded which). The sequenced sample consisted of peripheral blood or thyroid tissue (not recorded which).

The CDR3 region has the DNA TGCAGCGTTGGGCGACAGGACGATGGCTACACCTTC. The encoded protein is CSVGRQDDGYTF. The chain joins TRBV29-1 to TRBJ1-2; TRBD1 is a possible D gene (6 bases). The CDR3 spans 12 residues. Germline CDR1 is SQVTM and CDR2 is ANQGSEA. Trimming removed 4 bases at V and 6 bases at J, with 12 bases between.